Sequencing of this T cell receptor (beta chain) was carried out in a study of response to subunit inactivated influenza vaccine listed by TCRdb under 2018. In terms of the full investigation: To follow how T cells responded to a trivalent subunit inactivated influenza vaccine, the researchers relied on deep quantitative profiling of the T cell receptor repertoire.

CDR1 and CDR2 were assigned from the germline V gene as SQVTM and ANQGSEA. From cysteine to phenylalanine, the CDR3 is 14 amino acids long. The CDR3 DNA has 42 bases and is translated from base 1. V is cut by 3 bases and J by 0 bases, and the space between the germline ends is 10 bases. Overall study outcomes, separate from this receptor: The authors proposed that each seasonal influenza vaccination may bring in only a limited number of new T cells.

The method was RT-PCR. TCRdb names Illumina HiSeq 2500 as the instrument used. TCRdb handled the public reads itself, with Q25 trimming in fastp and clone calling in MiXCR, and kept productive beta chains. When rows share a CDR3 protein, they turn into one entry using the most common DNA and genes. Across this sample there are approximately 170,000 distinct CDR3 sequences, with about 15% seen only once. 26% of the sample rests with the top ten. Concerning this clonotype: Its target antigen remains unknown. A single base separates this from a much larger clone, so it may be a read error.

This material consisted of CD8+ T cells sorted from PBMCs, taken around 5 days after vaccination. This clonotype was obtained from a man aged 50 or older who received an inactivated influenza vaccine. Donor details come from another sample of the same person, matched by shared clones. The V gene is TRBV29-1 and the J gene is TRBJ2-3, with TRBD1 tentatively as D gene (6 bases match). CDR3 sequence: CSVDFGQSTDTQYF. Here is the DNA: TGCAGCGTTGATTTTGGACAGAGCACAGATACGCAGTATTTT.